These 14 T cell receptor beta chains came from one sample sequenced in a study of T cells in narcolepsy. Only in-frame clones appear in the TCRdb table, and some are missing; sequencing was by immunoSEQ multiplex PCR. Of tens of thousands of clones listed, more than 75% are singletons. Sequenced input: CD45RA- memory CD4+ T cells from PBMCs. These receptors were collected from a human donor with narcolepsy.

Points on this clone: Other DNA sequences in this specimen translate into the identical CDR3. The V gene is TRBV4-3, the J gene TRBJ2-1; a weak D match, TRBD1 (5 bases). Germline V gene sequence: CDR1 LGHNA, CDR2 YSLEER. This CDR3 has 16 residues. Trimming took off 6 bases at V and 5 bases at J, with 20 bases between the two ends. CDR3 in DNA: TGCGCCAGCAGTCCCACAGGAAAGAGGTTTGACAATGAGCAGTTCTTC. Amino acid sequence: CASSPTGKRFDNEQFF.

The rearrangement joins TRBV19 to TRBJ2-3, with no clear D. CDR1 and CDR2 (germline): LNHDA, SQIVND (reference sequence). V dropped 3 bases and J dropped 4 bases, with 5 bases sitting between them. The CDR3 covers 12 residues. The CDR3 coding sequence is TGTGCCAGTAGTATTGTCGCAGATACGCAGTATTTT. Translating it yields CASSIVADTQYF.

The CDR3 sequence is CASSPPGLADSYEQYF. CDR3 DNA sequence: TGTGCCAGCTCACCCCCGGGACTAGCGGATTCCTACGAGCAGTACTTC. The genes are TRBV18 and TRBJ2-7; TRBD2 agrees at 11 bases. V lost 3 bases, J lost 1 base, and 5 bases stayed unmatched. The CDR3 spans 16 residues. Germline lookup yields CDR1 KGHSH and CDR2 LQKENI.

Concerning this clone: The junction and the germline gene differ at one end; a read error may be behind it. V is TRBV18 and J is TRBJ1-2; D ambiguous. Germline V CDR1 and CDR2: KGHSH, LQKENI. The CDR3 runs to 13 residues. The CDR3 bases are TGTGCCAGCTCACCACTTCATGAGAAGCCACAGATCTTC. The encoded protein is CASSPLHEKPQIF.

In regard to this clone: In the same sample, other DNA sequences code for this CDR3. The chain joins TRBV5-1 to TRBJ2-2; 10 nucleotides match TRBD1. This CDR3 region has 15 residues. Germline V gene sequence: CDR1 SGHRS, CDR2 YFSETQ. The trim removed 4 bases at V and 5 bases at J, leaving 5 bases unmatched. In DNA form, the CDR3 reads TGCGCCAGCAGCCGACAGGGGGCAAGTACCGGGGAGCTGTTTTTT. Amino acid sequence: CASSRQGASTGELFF.

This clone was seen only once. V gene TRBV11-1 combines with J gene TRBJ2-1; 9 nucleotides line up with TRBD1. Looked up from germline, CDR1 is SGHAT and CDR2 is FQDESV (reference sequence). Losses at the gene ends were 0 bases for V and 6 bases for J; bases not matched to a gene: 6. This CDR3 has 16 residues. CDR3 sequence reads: CASSLAPGQGLNEQFF. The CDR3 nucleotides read TGTGCCAGCAGCTTAGCCCCGGGACAGGGTCTCAATGAGCAGTTCTTC.

In nucleotides, the CDR3 is TGTGCCAGCAGCGTAGGTCTAGCGGACACAGATACGCAGTATTTT. Protein sequence: CASSVGLADTDTQYF. The J gene is TRBJ2-3, the V gene TRBV9; TRBD2 matches 7 bases. CDR1 SGDLS and CDR2 YYNGEE come from the germline V gene. The CDR3 has 15 residues. V was clipped by 0 bases and J by 2 bases; unmatched bases: 3.

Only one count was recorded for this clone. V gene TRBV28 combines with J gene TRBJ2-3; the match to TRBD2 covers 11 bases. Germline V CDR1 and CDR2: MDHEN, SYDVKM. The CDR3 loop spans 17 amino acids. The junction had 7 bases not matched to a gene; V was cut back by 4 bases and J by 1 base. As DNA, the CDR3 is TGTGCCAGCAGTTCTGCCCGTAGCGGGAGGGGCACAGATACGCAGTATTTT. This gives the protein CASSSARSGRGTDTQYF.

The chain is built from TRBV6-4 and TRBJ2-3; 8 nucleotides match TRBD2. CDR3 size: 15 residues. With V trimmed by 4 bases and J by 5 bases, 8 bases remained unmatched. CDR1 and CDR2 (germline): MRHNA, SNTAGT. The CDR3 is CASSVVGGAVDTQYF. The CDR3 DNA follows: TGTGCCAGCAGTGTCGTCGGGGGGGCCGTAGATACGCAGTATTTT.

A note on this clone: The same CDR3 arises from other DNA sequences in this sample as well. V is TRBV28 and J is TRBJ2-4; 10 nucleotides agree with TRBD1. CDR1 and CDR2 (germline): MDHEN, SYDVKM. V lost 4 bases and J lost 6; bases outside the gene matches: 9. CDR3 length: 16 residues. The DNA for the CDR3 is TGTGCCAGCAGTTCCATTAGACAGGGGGCGGGAAACATTCAGTACTTC. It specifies CASSSIRQGAGNIQYF.

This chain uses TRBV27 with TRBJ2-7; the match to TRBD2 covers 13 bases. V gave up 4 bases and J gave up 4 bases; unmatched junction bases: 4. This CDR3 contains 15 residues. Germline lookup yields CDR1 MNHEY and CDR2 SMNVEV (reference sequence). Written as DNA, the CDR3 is TGTGCCAGCAGTTCCCGACTAGCGGGAGGTTACGAGCAGTACTTC. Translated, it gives CASSSRLAGGYEQYF.

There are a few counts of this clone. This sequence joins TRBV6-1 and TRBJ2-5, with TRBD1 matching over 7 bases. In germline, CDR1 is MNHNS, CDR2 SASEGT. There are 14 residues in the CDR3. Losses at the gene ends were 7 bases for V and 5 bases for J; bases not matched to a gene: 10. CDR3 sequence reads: CASKGGREGETQYF. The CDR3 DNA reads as TGTGCCAGCAAAGGGGGCAGAGAAGGGGAGACCCAGTACTTC.

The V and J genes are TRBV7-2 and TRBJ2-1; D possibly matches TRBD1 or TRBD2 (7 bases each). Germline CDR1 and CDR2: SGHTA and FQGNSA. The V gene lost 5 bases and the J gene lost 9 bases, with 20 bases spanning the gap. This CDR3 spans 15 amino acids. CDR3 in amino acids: CASSHQGGEAREQFF. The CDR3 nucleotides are TGTGCCAGCAGCCATCAGGGGGGGGAGGCGCGTGAGCAGTTCTTC. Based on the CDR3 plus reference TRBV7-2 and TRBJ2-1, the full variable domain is GAGVSQSPSNKVTEKGKDVELRCDPISGHTALYWYRQSLGQGLEFLIYFQGNSAPDKSGLPSDRFSAERTGGSVSTLTIQRTQQEDSAVYLCASSHQGGEAREQFFGPGTRLTVL.

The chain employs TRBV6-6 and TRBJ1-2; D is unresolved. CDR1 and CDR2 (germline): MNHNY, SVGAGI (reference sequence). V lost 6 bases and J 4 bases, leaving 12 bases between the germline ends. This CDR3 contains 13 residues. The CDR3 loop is CASSLQLGYGYTF. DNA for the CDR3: TGTGCCAGCAGCCTACAACTTGGCTATGGCTACACCTTC.